These 15 T cell receptor beta chains originate from one sample sequenced in a study of blood T cell repertoires in COVID-19. Some clones are missing from TCRdb's copy, which holds only in-frame ones; the method was immunoSEQ multiplex PCR. The sample lists roughly 86,000 clones; 82% were seen once. Material for sequencing was peripheral blood. Source of these receptors: a human donor in a cohort sampled during active COVID-19.

This chain links TRBV28 with TRBJ2-7, with D perhaps matching TRBD1 (5 bases). The CDR3 covers 12 residues. Per germline, CDR1 MDHEN and CDR2 SYDVKM. Trimming removed 7 bases from V and 0 bases from J, with 7 bases in between. The CDR3 bases are TGTGCCAGCACCGACAGCTCCTACGAGCAGTACTTC. Protein: CASTDSSYEQYF.

The V call is TRBV6-1, the J call TRBJ1-2; TRBD1 aligns across 7 bases. The germline V gene encodes CDR1 MNHNS and CDR2 SASEGT. The CDR3 spans 15 residues. After removal of 3 bases from V and 4 bases from J, the junction contained 8 bases not matched to a gene. In DNA, the CDR3 is TGTGCCAGCAGTGATCCCGTGGCAGGGGGCTATGGCTACACCTTC. Its protein product is CASSDPVAGGYGYTF.

The chain uses TRBV7-2 and TRBJ1-5; TRBD1 matches at 9 bases. The CDR3 totals 15 residues. CDR1 is SGHTA and CDR2 is FQGNSA in the germline V gene. With V trimmed by 4 bases and J by 7 bases, 8 bases remained unmatched. The CDR3 here is CASSSQQGAGQPQHF. The CDR3 DNA reads TGTGCCAGCAGCTCACAACAGGGGGCTGGGCAGCCCCAGCATTTT.

This chain's CDR3 is CASTPGQGPNQPQHF. For the CDR3, the DNA is TGTGCCAGTACTCCGGGACAGGGGCCGAATCAGCCCCAGCATTTT. The chain has TRBV7-9 and TRBJ1-5, with TRBD1 matching 10 bases. This CDR3 region has 15 residues. V trimming: 9 bases; J trimming: 4 bases; junction bases outside the gene matches: 9. Germline values: CDR1 SEHNR, CDR2 FQNEAQ (reference sequence).

The chain has TRBV28 and TRBJ1-3, with D tentatively TRBD1 (6 bases). The CDR3 runs to 15 residues. CDR1 is MDHEN and CDR2 is SYDVKM in the germline V gene. V was shortened by 8 bases and J by 2 bases, with 16 bases between the two germline ends. This chain's CDR3 is CASAGWGPTGNTIYF. Written as DNA, the CDR3 is TGTGCCAGCGCGGGTTGGGGGCCGACTGGAAACACCATATATTTT.

Turning to this clone: This specimen includes other DNA sequences encoding the same CDR3. This chain joins TRBV3-1 (or the pseudogene TRBV3-2) and TRBJ2-2; D gene ambiguous. Trimming left V 1 base short and J 6 bases short, with 3 bases between. Germline assignment: CDR1 LGHDT and CDR2 YNNKEL (reference sequence). The CDR3 contains 12 residues. The CDR3 reads CASSQGAGELFF. The CDR3 bases are TGTGCCAGCAGCCAAGGAGCCGGGGAGCTGTTTTTT.

The genes are TRBV27 and TRBJ2-2; TRBD2 agrees at 8 bases. The CDR3 runs to 14 residues. Germline lookup yields CDR1 MNHEY and CDR2 SMNVEV (reference sequence). Trimming cost V 6 bases and J 3 bases; bases outside gene matches: 3. CDR3 residues: CASSSGGDTGELFF. The CDR3 DNA sequence: TGTGCCAGCAGCAGCGGGGGAGACACCGGGGAGCTGTTTTTT.

This chain joins TRBV3-1 (or the pseudogene TRBV3-2) and TRBJ1-1, with 8 bases identical to TRBD1. This CDR3 region has 16 residues. V trimming: 4 bases; J trimming: 5 bases; junction bases outside the gene matches: 12. Germline V gene data show CDR1 as LGHDT and CDR2 as YNNKEL (reference sequence). The CDR3 loop reads CASSPIVGQGGTEAFF. As DNA, the CDR3 is TGTGCCAGCAGCCCTATTGTAGGACAGGGTGGAACTGAAGCTTTCTTT.

Here the CDR3 reads CASIPPGARRTQYF. Written as DNA, the CDR3 is TGTGCCAGTATCCCCCCGGGCGCTCGGAGGACGCAGTATTTT. V usage is TRBV19 and J usage is TRBJ2-3; maybe TRBD2 (5 bases). From germline, CDR1 is LNHDA and CDR2 SQIVND (reference sequence). The V gene lost 7 bases and the J gene lost 9 bases, with 20 bases spanning the gap. CDR3 size: 14 residues.

The V call is TRBV5-6, the J call TRBJ2-7; D is undetermined. Trimming stripped 0 bases from V and 4 bases from J, with 5 bases between. The germline gives CDR1 SGHDT, CDR2 YYEEEE. This CDR3 contains 12 residues. The CDR3 protein is CASSLEPYEQYF. CDR3 nucleotide sequence: TGTGCCAGCAGCTTGGAGCCGTACGAGCAGTACTTC.

The chain couples TRBV15 to TRBJ2-1, with 8 bases aligning to TRBD2. This CDR3 is built from 19 residues. J gave up 9 bases and V 0 bases, and 19 bases lay outside the gene matches. Germline V lookup: CDR1 LNHNV, CDR2 YYDKDF (reference sequence). CDR3 loop: CATSRDWPSPSGGFGEQFF. The CDR3 bases are TGTGCCACCAGCAGAGATTGGCCCTCCCCAAGCGGGGGTTTTGGTGAGCAGTTCTTC.

The V gene is TRBV6-5, the J gene TRBJ2-7; TRBD1 aligns across 9 bases. This CDR3 region has 12 residues. Germline lookup yields CDR1 MNHEY and CDR2 SVGAGI. V was clipped by 5 bases and J by 6 bases; unmatched bases: 2. CDR3 protein: CASSRTGVEQYF. The CDR3 DNA is TGTGCCAGCAGTCGGACAGGGGTCGAGCAGTACTTC.

The gene calls are TRBV5-6 and TRBJ2-7, with TRBD1 matching over 7 bases. V shed 3 bases and J 0 bases; nucleotides not matched to a gene: 15. This CDR3 has 18 amino acids. Germline loops: CDR1 SGHDT, CDR2 YYEEEE. This chain's CDR3 is CASSSTYFPGTASYEQYF. Written as DNA, the CDR3 is TGTGCCAGCAGCTCTACTTACTTCCCCGGGACAGCCTCCTACGAGCAGTACTTC.

The chain uses TRBV28 and TRBJ1-1; 10 nucleotides match TRBD1. From germline, CDR1 is MDHEN and CDR2 SYDVKM. Trimming cost V 7 bases and J 5 bases; bases outside gene matches: 7. This CDR3 is built from 14 residues. The CDR3 reads CASNRDRGLTEAFF. CDR3 nucleotide sequence: TGTGCCAGCAACCGGGACAGGGGTTTGACTGAAGCTTTCTTT.

The V gene is TRBV6-5, the J gene TRBJ1-1, with no clear D. Germline V gene data show CDR1 as MNHEY and CDR2 as SVGAGI. This CDR3 spans 14 amino acids. Trimming pared 2 bases from V and 0 bases from J, leaving 7 bases between. DNA for the CDR3: TGTGCCAGCAGTTACGGGCAGTTGAACACTGAAGCTTTCTTT. Protein sequence: CASSYGQLNTEAFF.